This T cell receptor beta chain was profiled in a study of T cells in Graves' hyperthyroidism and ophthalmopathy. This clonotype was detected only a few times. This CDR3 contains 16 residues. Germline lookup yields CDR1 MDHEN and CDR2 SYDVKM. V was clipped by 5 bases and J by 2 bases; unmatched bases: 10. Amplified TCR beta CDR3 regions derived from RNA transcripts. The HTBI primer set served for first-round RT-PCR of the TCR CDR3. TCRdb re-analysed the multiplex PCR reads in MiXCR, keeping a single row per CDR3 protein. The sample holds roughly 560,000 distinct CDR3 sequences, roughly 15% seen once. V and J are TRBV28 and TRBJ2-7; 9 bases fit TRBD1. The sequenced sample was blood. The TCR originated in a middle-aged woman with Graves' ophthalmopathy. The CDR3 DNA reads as TGTGCCAGCAGTCCATGGGGACAGGGCAGCACCTACGAGCAGTACTTC. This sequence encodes CASSPWGQGSTYEQYF. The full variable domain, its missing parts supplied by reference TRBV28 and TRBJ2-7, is DVKVTQSSRYLVKRTGEKVFLECVQDMDHENMFWYRQDPGLGLRLIYFSYDVKMKEKGDIPEGYSVSREKKERFSLILESASTNQTSMYLCASSPWGQGSTYEQYFGPGTRLTVT.